The TCR beta chain described here comes from a study of Ad26.COV2.S vaccination and SARS-CoV-2 variants. Study details: The COV1001 Ad26.COV2.S trial arm included the donor.

Germline values: CDR1 SGHTA, CDR2 FQGNSA. This CDR3 contains 15 residues. Trimming removed 5 bases at V and 0 bases at J, with 11 bases between. A note on this clone: What it binds is not known.

Study observations and caveats: Placebo recipients trailed vaccine recipients in spike-specific TCR breadth. The study found similar non-spike TCR breadth in vaccine and placebo recipients. Substantial breadth in spike-specific CD8+ and CD4+ T cell responses was reportedly seen after vaccination.

Indicated treatment: around 19 received Ad26.COV2.S at low or high dose, single or two shots; roughly five received placebo; per-sample allocation not given. Samples were taken on day 63 after the first vaccine or placebo injection. Clones were sequenced by immunoSEQ multiplex PCR, and TCRdb holds only the in-frame ones, with some missing. Of 200,000 to 300,000 clones listed, around 89% are singletons. The sequence was collected from a person aged 18-60 years who received the Ad26.COV2.S COVID-19 vaccine or a placebo. The chain employs TRBV7-2 and TRBJ1-3; D call uncertain. Sequencing used peripheral blood, obtained in a trial of Ad26.COV2.S vaccine versus placebo. In DNA, the CDR3 is TGTGCCAGCAGCACGACCGGAAACTCTGGAAACACCATATATTTT. Translation gives CASSTTGNSGNTIYF.